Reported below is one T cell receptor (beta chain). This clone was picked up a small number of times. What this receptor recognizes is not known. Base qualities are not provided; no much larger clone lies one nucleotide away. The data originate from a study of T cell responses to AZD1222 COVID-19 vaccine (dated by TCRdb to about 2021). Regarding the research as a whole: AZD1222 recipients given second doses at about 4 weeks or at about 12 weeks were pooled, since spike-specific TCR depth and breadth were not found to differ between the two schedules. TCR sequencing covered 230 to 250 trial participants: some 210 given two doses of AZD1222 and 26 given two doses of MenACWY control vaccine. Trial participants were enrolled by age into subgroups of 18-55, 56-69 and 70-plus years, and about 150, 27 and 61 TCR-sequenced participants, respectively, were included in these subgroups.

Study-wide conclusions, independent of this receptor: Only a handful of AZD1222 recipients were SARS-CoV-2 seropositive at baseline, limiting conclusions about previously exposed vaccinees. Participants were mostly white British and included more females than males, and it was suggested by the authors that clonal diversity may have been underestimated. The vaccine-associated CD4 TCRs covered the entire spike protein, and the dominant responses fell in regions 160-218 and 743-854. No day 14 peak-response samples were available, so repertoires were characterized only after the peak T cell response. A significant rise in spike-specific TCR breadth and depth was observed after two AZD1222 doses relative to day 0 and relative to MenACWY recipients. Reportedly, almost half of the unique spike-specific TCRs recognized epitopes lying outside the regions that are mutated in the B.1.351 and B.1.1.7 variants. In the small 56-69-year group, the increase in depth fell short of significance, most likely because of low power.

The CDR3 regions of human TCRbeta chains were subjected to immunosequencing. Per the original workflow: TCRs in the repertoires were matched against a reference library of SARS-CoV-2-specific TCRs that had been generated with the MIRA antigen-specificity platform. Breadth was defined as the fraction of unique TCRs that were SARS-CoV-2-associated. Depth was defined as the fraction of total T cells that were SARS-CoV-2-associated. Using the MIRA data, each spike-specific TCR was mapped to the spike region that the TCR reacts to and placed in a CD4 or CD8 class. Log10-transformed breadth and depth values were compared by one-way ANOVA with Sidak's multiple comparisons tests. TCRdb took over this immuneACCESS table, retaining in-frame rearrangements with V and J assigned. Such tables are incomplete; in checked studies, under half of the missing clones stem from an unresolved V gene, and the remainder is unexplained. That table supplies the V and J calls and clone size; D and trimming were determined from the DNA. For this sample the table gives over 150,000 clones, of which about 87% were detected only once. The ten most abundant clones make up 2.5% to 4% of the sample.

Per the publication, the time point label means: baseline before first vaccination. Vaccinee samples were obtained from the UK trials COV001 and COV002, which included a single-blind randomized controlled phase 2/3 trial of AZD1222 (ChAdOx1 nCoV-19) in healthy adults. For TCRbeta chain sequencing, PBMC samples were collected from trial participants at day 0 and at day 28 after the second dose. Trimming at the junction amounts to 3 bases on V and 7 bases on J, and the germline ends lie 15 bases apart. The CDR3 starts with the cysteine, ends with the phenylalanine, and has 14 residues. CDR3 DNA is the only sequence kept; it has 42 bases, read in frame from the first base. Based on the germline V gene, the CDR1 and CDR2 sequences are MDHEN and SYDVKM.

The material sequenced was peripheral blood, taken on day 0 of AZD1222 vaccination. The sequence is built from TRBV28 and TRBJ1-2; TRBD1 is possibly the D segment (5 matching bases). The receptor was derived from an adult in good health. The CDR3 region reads CASSFSGDFGGYTF. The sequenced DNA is TGTGCCAGCAGTTTTTCGGGGGACTTCGGTGGCTACACCTTC.